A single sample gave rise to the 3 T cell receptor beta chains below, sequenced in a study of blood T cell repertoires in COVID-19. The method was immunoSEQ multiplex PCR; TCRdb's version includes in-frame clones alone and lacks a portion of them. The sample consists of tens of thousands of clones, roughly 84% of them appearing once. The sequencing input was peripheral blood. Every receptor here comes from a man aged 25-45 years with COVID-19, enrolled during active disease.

The CDR3 sequence is CASSYSTGGYNEQFF. CDR3 coding DNA: TGTGCCAGCAGTTATAGTACAGGGGGATACAATGAGCAGTTCTTC. The chain joins TRBV6-5 to TRBJ2-1; 8 bases map to TRBD1. The V gene's germline CDR1 is MNHEY and CDR2 SVGAGI. Trimming took 3 bases from V and 4 from J; bases not matched to a gene: 5. This CDR3 comprises 15 residues.

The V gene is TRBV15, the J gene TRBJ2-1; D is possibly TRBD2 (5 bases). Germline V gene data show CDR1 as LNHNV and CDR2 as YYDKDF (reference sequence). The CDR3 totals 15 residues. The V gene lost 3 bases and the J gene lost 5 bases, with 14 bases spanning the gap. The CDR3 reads CATSSQAKRDNEQFF. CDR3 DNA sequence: TGTGCCACCAGCAGTCAGGCGAAGAGGGACAATGAGCAGTTCTTC.

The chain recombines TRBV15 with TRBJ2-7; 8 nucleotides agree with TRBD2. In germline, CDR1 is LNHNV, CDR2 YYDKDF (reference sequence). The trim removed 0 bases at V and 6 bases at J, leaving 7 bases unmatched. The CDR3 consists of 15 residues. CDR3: CATSRDGRGGSEQYF. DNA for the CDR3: TGTGCCACCAGCAGAGATGGACGGGGGGGTAGCGAGCAGTACTTC.